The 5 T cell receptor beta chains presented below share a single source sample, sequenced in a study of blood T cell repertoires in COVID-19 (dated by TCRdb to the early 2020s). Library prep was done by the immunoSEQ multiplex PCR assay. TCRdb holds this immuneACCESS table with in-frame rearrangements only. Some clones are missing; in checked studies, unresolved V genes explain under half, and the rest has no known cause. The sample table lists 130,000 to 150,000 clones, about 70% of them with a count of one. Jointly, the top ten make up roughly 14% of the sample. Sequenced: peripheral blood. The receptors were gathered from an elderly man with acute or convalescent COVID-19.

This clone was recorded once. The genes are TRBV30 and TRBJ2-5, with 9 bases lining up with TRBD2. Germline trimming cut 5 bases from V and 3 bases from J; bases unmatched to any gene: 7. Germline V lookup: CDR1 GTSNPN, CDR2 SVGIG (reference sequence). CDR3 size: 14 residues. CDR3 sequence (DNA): TGTGCCTGGCTACCGGGACTAGCCGAAGAGACCCAGTACTTC. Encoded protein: CAWLPGLAEETQYF.

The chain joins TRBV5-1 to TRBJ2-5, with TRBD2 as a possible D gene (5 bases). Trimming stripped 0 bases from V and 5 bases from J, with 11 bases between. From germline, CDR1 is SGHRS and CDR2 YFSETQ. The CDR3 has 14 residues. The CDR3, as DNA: TGCGCCAGCAGCTTGGACACCGGGGAGGAGACCCAGTACTTC. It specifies CASSLDTGEETQYF.

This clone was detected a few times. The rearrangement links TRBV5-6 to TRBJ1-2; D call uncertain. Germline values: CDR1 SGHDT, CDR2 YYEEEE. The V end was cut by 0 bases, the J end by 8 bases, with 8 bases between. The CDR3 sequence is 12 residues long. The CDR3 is CASSLGDEGYTF. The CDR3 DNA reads TGTGCCAGCAGCTTGGGCGATGAGGGCTACACCTTC.

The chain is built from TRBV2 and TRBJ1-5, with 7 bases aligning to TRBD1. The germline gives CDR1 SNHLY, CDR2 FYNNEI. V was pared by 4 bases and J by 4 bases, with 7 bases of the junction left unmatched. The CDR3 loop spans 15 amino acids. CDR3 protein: CASSAGTASNQPQHF. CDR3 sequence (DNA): TGTGCCAGCAGTGCCGGGACAGCCTCAAATCAGCCCCAGCATTTT.

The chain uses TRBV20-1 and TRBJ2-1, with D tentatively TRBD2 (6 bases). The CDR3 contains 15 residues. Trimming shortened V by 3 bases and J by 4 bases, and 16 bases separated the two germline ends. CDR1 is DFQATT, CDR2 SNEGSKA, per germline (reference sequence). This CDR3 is CSASSLRDSYNEQFF. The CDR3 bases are TGCAGTGCTAGTTCCCTGAGGGACTCATACAATGAGCAGTTCTTC.